Following are 25 T cell receptor beta chains from one sample sequenced in a study of cytomegalovirus exposure and HLA in healthy donors. PCR used 60 Vbeta primers and 13 Jbeta primers. Sequenced by immunoSEQ multiplex PCR; TCRdb stores in-frame clones only, minus some. The sample contains fewer than 110,000 clones, 74% of which appear only once. The sample was PBMCs. These receptors were obtained from a woman aged 40 to 49 in good health and CMV-seropositive.

The V gene is TRBV9, the J gene TRBJ2-7, with 12 nucleotides matching TRBD2. Per germline, CDR1 SGDLS and CDR2 YYNGEE. The trim removed 4 bases at V and 3 bases at J, leaving 8 bases unmatched. The CDR3 runs to 16 residues. CDR3 protein: CASSPTGLAGYYEQYF. DNA of the CDR3: TGTGCCAGCAGCCCAACAGGACTAGCGGGGTACTACGAGCAGTACTTC.

This sequence joins TRBV25-1 and TRBJ1-1, with D possibly being TRBD1 (5 bases). Germline CDR1 is MGHDK and CDR2 is SYGVNS. The CDR3 loop spans 12 amino acids. The V end lost 3 bases, the J end lost 6 bases, and 8 bases lay between the germline ends. This chain's CDR3 is CASSDPRAEAFF. The DNA of the CDR3 is TGTGCCAGCAGTGACCCCAGGGCTGAAGCTTTCTTT.

J is TRBJ1-5 and V is TRBV19, with D possibly being TRBD1 (5 bases). The CDR3 has 13 residues. Germline CDR1 is LNHDA and CDR2 is SQIVND (reference sequence). The V end was cut by 4 bases, the J end by 7 bases, with 11 bases between. CDR3 region: CASSTSGGQPQHF. The DNA of the CDR3 is TGTGCCAGTAGTACCTCGGGGGGACAGCCCCAGCATTTT.

This chain connects TRBV20-1 to TRBJ2-5; unclear D gene. Per germline, CDR1 DFQATT and CDR2 SNEGSKA (reference sequence). Trimming shortened V by 4 bases and J by 1 base, and 4 bases separated the two germline ends. CDR3 length: 11 residues. The DNA of the CDR3 is TGCAGTGCTACCGTCCAAGAGACCCAGTACTTC. Amino acid sequence: CSATVQETQYF.

Note on this clone: The sample carries other DNA sequences with the same CDR3. The chain has TRBV6-5 and TRBJ1-3; 9 bases line up with TRBD1. The CDR3 is 15 amino acids. Trimming took 6 bases from V and 5 from J; bases not matched to a gene: 8. The germline gives CDR1 MNHEY, CDR2 SVGAGI. CDR3 loop: CASSLTGTGRNTIYF. CDR3 nucleotide sequence: TGTGCCAGCAGCTTAACCGGGACAGGGAGAAACACCATATATTTT.

In this sample, this clone turned up a few times. V and J are TRBV30 and TRBJ1-4, with 9 bases matching TRBD1. CDR1 is GTSNPN and CDR2 is SVGIG in the germline V gene (reference sequence). Unmatched junction bases numbered 0, after V lost 0 bases and J lost 7 bases. This CDR3 is built from 13 residues. The CDR3 region is CAWSVQGAEKLFF. In DNA, the CDR3 is TGTGCCTGGAGTGTACAGGGGGCTGAAAAACTGTTTTTT.

This clone has just a few counts. The rearrangement joins TRBV2 to TRBJ1-1; no clear D. The CDR3 is made up of 12 amino acids. From germline, CDR1 is SNHLY and CDR2 FYNNEI. V lost 3 bases to trimming and J lost 10 bases, with 12 bases between them. In DNA form, the CDR3 reads TGTGCCAGCAGTGACAGTGGTCTAGCAGCTTTCTTT. Amino acids: CASSDSGLAAFF.

The chain links TRBV18 to TRBJ2-7; 9 bases align to TRBD1. CDR3 length: 11 residues. Germline assignment: CDR1 KGHSH and CDR2 LQKENI. V lost 6 bases, J lost 12 bases, and 6 bases stayed unmatched. The CDR3 region has the DNA TGTGCCAGCTCTTCCGGGACAGGGCTGTACTTC. This gives the protein CASSSGTGLYF.

The chain employs TRBV5-5 and TRBJ1-6; no firm D call. There are 15 residues in the CDR3. Trimming cost V 1 base and J 4 bases, with 9 bases left between them. Germline V gives CDR1 SGHKS, CDR2 YYEKEE (reference sequence). The CDR3 DNA reads as TGTGCCAGCAGCTTGCGGGATTTGTATAATTCACCCCTCCACTTT. It encodes CASSLRDLYNSPLHF.

The chain combines TRBV7-6 with TRBJ2-7; D is possibly TRBD1 (6 bases). Germline V CDR1 and CDR2: SGHVS, FNYEAQ. This CDR3 spans 13 amino acids. V lost 4 bases, J lost 5 bases, and 12 bases lay in between. The CDR3 region has the DNA TGTGCCAGCAGCTGGGCCGGGGACAACGAGCAGTACTTC. Its protein product is CASSWAGDNEQYF.

The J gene is TRBJ2-2, the V gene TRBV28; TRBD2 matches 15 bases. Germline CDR1 and CDR2: MDHEN and SYDVKM. This CDR3 comprises 17 residues. Trimming at V came to 8 bases and at J to 4 bases, leaving 8 bases not matched to a gene. CDR3 residues: CASGHGTSGGPTGELFF. The DNA for the CDR3 is TGTGCCAGCGGCCACGGGACTAGCGGGGGGCCCACCGGGGAGCTGTTTTTT.

V gene TRBV7-8 combines with J gene TRBJ1-3; D uncertain. V was clipped by 5 bases and J by 8 bases, with 13 bases between them. This CDR3 has 13 amino acids. Germline CDR1 reads SGHVS; CDR2 reads FQNEAQ. CDR3 sequence (DNA): TGTGCCAGCAGCGTCAGCGAGGGAGACACCATATATTTT. Amino acid sequence: CASSVSEGDTIYF.

The V and J genes are TRBV11-2 and TRBJ1-2; D is uncertain. This CDR3 spans 14 amino acids. The V end lost 1 base, the J end lost 4 bases, and 10 bases lay between the germline ends. Germline values: CDR1 SGHAT, CDR2 FQNNGV. As DNA, the CDR3 is TGTGCCAGCAGCTTAGTCATCAGATCCTATGGCTACACCTTC. As protein: CASSLVIRSYGYTF. Full variable domain (missing parts from reference TRBV11-2 and TRBJ1-2): EAGVAQSPRYKIIEKRQSVAFWCNPISGHATLYWYQQILGQGPKLLIQFQNNGVVDDSQLPKDRFSAERLKGVDSTLKIQPAKLEDSAVYLCASSLVIRSYGYTFGSGTRLTVV.

The chain is built from TRBV6-6 and TRBJ1-3; possible D gene TRBD1, 6 bases. The CDR3 contains 15 residues. Germline V gene sequence: CDR1 MNHNY, CDR2 SVGAGI (reference sequence). V lost 6 bases and J lost 4, with 16 bases in between. CDR3 sequence (DNA): TGTGCCAGCAGCCACACGGACAGAACCGGAAACACCATATATTTT. Translated: CASSHTDRTGNTIYF.

V and J are TRBV11-2 and TRBJ2-5; perhaps TRBD2 as D (6 bases). V dropped 6 bases and J dropped 0 bases, with 14 bases sitting between them. Germline CDR1 and CDR2: SGHAT and FQNNGV. The CDR3 covers 15 residues. CDR3 DNA sequence: TGTGCCAGCAGAAGGCCAGGGAGGTACCAAGAGACCCAGTACTTC. This gives the protein CASRRPGRYQETQYF. Full variable domain (rest looked up from reference TRBV11-2 and TRBJ2-5): EAGVAQSPRYKIIEKRQSVAFWCNPISGHATLYWYQQILGQGPKLLIQFQNNGVVDDSQLPKDRFSAERLKGVDSTLKIQPAKLEDSAVYLCASRRPGRYQETQYFGPGTRLLVL.

V gene TRBV7-2 combines with J gene TRBJ2-5; D is unclear. Trimming removed 6 bases from V and 4 bases from J, with 9 bases in between. CDR1 SGHTA and CDR2 FQGNSA come from the germline V gene. The CDR3 is made up of 12 amino acids. The CDR3, as DNA: TGTGCCAGCAGTGCCGCTACAGAGACCCAGTACTTC. Encoded protein: CASSAATETQYF. Filled out from reference TRBV7-2 and TRBJ2-5, the complete variable domain reads GAGVSQSPSNKVTEKGKDVELRCDPISGHTALYWYRQSLGQGLEFLIYFQGNSAPDKSGLPSDRFSAERTGGSVSTLTIQRTQQEDSAVYLCASSAATETQYFGPGTRLLVL.

Concerning this clone itself: Other DNA sequences of this sample code for an identical CDR3. This chain joins TRBV6-1 and TRBJ1-1, with D perhaps TRBD1 (5 bases). Trimming took off 6 bases at V and 5 bases at J, with 16 bases between the two ends. Germline lookup yields CDR1 MNHNS and CDR2 SASEGT. The CDR3 extends over 14 amino acids. The CDR3 sequence: CASSARGSDTEAFF. The CDR3 DNA follows: TGTGCCAGCAGCGCCCGGGGGTCGGATACTGAAGCTTTCTTT.

This chain connects TRBV7-8 to TRBJ2-7, with D hard to call. Germline V CDR1 and CDR2: SGHVS, FQNEAQ. Trimming removed 1 base from V and 0 bases from J, with 7 bases in between. The CDR3 covers 14 residues. The CDR3: CASSLGYTSYEQYF. The DNA for the CDR3 is TGTGCCAGCAGCTTAGGGTACACCTCCTACGAGCAGTACTTC.

This clone turned up a few times. This chain joins TRBV5-1 and TRBJ2-1; 7 nucleotides align to TRBD2. Germline assignment: CDR1 SGHRS and CDR2 YFSETQ. The CDR3 has 15 residues. V shed 1 base and J 5 bases; nucleotides not matched to a gene: 6. The CDR3 loop reads CASSLLERGNNEQFF. For the CDR3, the DNA is TGCGCCAGCAGCTTGCTGGAGCGGGGAAACAATGAGCAGTTCTTC.

This clone was seen a few times. The gene calls are TRBV19 and TRBJ1-1; TRBD1 might be the D (5 bases). V was cut by 11 bases and J by 3 bases, with 16 bases left in between. The germline V gene has CDR1 LNHDA and CDR2 SQIVND (reference sequence). The CDR3 consists of 13 residues. The CDR3 is CAAPAPGDTEAFF. The CDR3 DNA reads as TGTGCCGCCCCCGCCCCGGGGGACACTGAAGCTTTCTTT.

As regards this clone: Additional DNA sequences in this sample encode the identical CDR3. The chain recombines TRBV2 with TRBJ1-5, with 7 bases fitting TRBD1. The ends lost 3 bases at V and 4 bases at J; junction bases unmatched: 3. The CDR3 has 14 amino acids. CDR1 and CDR2 from the germline V gene are SNHLY and FYNNEI. CDR3 loop: CASSETGRNQPQHF. DNA for the CDR3: TGTGCCAGCAGTGAGACAGGGAGAAATCAGCCCCAGCATTTT. Supplemented by reference TRBV2 and TRBJ1-5, the full variable domain reads EPEVTQTPSHQVTQMGQEVILRCVPISNHLYFYWYRQILGQKVEFLVSFYNNEISEKSEIFDDQFSVERPDGSNFTLKIRSTKLEDSAMYFCASSETGRNQPQHFGDGTRLSIL.

In its sample, this clone was seen a few times. This chain uses TRBV14 with TRBJ2-1, with D possibly TRBD2 on 5 matching bases. Between the trimmed V and J ends, which lost 4 bases and 7 bases, there was a span of 11 bases. CDR3 length: 13 residues. Per germline, CDR1 SGHDN and CDR2 FVKESK. The CDR3: CASSPPGRNEQFF. In DNA, the CDR3 is TGTGCCAGCAGCCCACCGGGGAGAAATGAGCAGTTCTTC.

This clone was counted only a few times. The J gene is TRBJ1-5, the V gene TRBV6-1; TRBD1 aligns across 9 bases. The CDR3 contains 16 residues. Germline lookup yields CDR1 MNHNS and CDR2 SASEGT. V lost 2 bases and J lost 3; bases outside the gene matches: 5. CDR3 amino acids: CASSEWRDRVNQPQHF. The CDR3, as DNA: TGTGCCAGCAGTGAATGGAGGGACAGGGTCAATCAGCCCCAGCATTTT.

The rearrangement links TRBV5-4 to TRBJ1-1; TRBD1 matches at 7 bases. The CDR3 spans 12 residues. V lost 4 bases, J lost 8 bases, and 5 bases stayed unmatched. CDR1 and CDR2 from the germline V gene are SGHNT and YYREEE (reference sequence). The CDR3 nucleotides read TGTGCCAGCAGCAGTTTGGGACAGGAAGCTTTCTTT. It is translated as CASSSLGQEAFF.

The chain is built from TRBV9 and TRBJ1-2; the match to TRBD1 covers 8 bases. With V trimmed by 3 bases and J by 3 bases, 7 bases remained unmatched. From germline, CDR1 is SGDLS and CDR2 YYNGEE. This CDR3 has 15 amino acids. CDR3 sequence reads: CASSATDRDYYGYTF. Here the CDR3 DNA reads TGTGCCAGCAGCGCCACGGACAGGGATTACTATGGCTACACCTTC.